Detailed here is one T cell receptor (beta chain). The data were taken from a study of T cell changes during pregnancy in multiple sclerosis. Trimming cost V 5 bases and J 2 bases, with 12 bases left between them. This CDR3 has 13 residues. Germline values: CDR1 GTSNPN, CDR2 SVGIG (reference sequence). Assay: immunoSEQ multiplex PCR; the TCRdb copy retains only in-frame clones and omits some. The repertoire consists of 120,000 or so clones, with approximately 93% occurring once and the leading ten covering 6.2%. The chain links TRBV30 to TRBJ1-1; no definite D call. The source is a female donor with multiple sclerosis, enrolled in a pregnancy study. Source: peripheral blood, taken before pregnancy. As DNA, the CDR3 is TGTGCCTGGGCCGCCTCGGGAAACACTGAAGCTTTCTTT. Its translation: CAWAASGNTEAFF. Full variable domain (remainder filled in from reference TRBV30 and TRBJ1-1): SQTIHQWPATLVQPVGSPLSLECTVEGTSNPNLYWYRQAAGRGLQLLFYSVGIGQISSEVPQNLSASRPQDRQFILSSKKLLLSDSGFYLCAWAASGNTEAFFGQGTRLTVV.